These T cell receptor beta chains were read from a single sample in a study of shared clonotypes between healthy human individuals. Libraries were prepared by immunoSEQ multiplex PCR; TCRdb keeps only in-frame clonotypes and omits some of them. The sample contains approximately 1,500,000 clones, about 96% of which appear only once. Material for sequencing was naive CD4+ T cells sorted from blood. The receptors derive from a man under 40 in good health. The CDR3 runs from the conserved cysteine through the conserved F or W. D genes are given only for firm matches.

D gene	J gene	V gene	CDR3 protein	CDR3 DNA
-	TRBJ2-5	TRBV28	CASSVRGTQYF	TGTGCCAGCAGCGTAAGAGGGACCCAGTACTTC
TRBD1	TRBJ1-4	TRBV2	CASSDDRGTEKLFF	TGTGCCAGCAGTGACGACAGGGGGACTGAAAAACTGTTTTTT
-	TRBJ1-5	TRBV28	CASSFVSRGGNQPQHF	TGTGCCAGCAGTTTCGTGTCCCGCGGCGGCAATCAGCCCCAGCATTTT
-	TRBJ2-1	TRBV6-4	CASSDGFGAYNEQFF	TGTGCCAGCAGTGACGGGTTTGGAGCCTACAATGAGCAGTTCTTC
TRBD1	TRBJ2-1	TRBV18	CASSSGTGSYNEQFF	TGTGCCAGCTCGTCCGGGACAGGGTCCTACAATGAGCAGTTCTTC
-	TRBJ2-7	TRBV5-1	CASSAPETATYEQYF	TGCGCCAGCAGCGCACCTGAGACTGCAACCTACGAGCAGTACTTC
-	TRBJ2-1	TRBV28	CASSLRGNEQFF	TGTGCCAGCAGTTTAAGGGGCAATGAGCAGTTCTTC
-	TRBJ1-1	TRBV19	CASSNNMNTEAFF	TGTGCCAGTAGTAATAACATGAACACTGAAGCTTTCTTT
TRBD2	TRBJ2-7	TRBV10-3	CAISGLAGIFYEQYF	TGTGCCATCAGTGGACTAGCGGGCATATTTTACGAGCAGTACTTC
TRBD1	TRBJ2-3	TRBV9	CASSLTGEDTQYF	TGTGCCAGCAGCCTGACAGGGGAGGATACGCAGTATTTT
TRBD2	TRBJ2-7	TRBV27	CASSLLGGSSGRDYEQYF	TGTGCCAGCAGTTTACTTGGGGGTTCTAGCGGGAGGGACTACGAGCAGTACTTC
-	TRBJ2-1	TRBV7-2	CASSLTRQPYNEQFF	TGTGCCAGCAGCTTAACGAGGCAGCCCTACAATGAGCAGTTCTTC
TRBD2	TRBJ2-1	TRBV19	CASCAGTSVYPYNEQFF	TGTGCCAGTTGCGCCGGGACTAGCGTATATCCCTACAATGAGCAGTTCTTC
TRBD2	TRBJ2-7	TRBV13	CASSPRTSGYEQYF	TGTGCCAGCAGCCCCAGGACTAGCGGTTACGAGCAGTACTTC
TRBD1	TRBJ1-4	TRBV5-1	CASSFGTGRSLNEKLFF	TGCGCCAGCAGCTTCGGGACAGGGAGATCACTTAATGAAAAACTGTTTTTT
-	TRBJ2-1	TRBV4-1	CASSLGVRVGINEQFF	TGCGCCAGCAGCCTTGGGGTCAGGGTAGGTATCAATGAGCAGTTCTTC
-	TRBJ1-2	TRBV28	CASSSAGPPLSYTF	TGTGCCAGCAGCTCCGCTGGGCCACCTTTGAGCTACACCTTC
-	TRBJ2-3	TRBV7-6	CASSLARGGYTDTQYF	TGTGCCAGCAGCTTAGCGCGGGGCGGATACACAGATACGCAGTATTTT
-	TRBJ2-1	TRBV6-5	CASSYSSRDNEQFF	TGTGCCAGCAGTTACTCGAGTCGGGACAATGAGCAGTTCTTC
-	TRBJ1-2	TRBV5-1	CASSSSSRPTGNGYTF	TGCGCCAGCAGCTCCTCGAGCCGGCCGACCGGAAATGGCTACACCTTC
-	TRBJ2-2	TRBV11-3	CASSSRSGGELFF	TGTGCCAGCAGCTCTCGCTCGGGCGGGGAGCTGTTTTTT
-	TRBJ1-1	TRBV29-1	CSAARNTEAFF	TGCAGCGCCGCGAGGAACACTGAAGCTTTCTTT
-	TRBJ1-4	TRBV6-5	CASSFTGEKLFF	TGTGCCAGCAGTTTTACGGGCGAAAAACTGTTTTTT
-	TRBJ1-2	TRBV9	CASSVGQGANYGYTF	TGTGCCAGCAGCGTAGGGCAGGGAGCTAACTATGGCTACACCTTC
-	TRBJ2-1	TRBV10-2	CASSEFDEQFF	TGCGCCAGCAGTGAGTTCGATGAGCAGTTCTTC